These 17 T cell receptor beta chains share one sample of origin, sequenced in a study of blood T cell repertoires in COVID-19 (dated by TCRdb to the early 2020s). The method behind the library was the immunoSEQ multiplex PCR assay. In its TCRdb copy, this immuneACCESS table keeps in-frame sequences only and misses some clones. Where compared with another copy, unresolved V genes explain less than half of these, and the others have no known cause. The sample table contains about 290,000 clones; only one count was recorded for about 89% of them. The ten largest clones capture 1.5% to 2% of the sample. Specimen: PBMCs or T cells enriched from blood (not recorded which). These receptors all stem from a woman aged 40 to 49 who had recovered from COVID-19.

The chain is built from TRBV7-9 and TRBJ1-3; D is undetermined. V lost 6 bases and J lost 8, with 5 bases in between. This CDR3 comprises 10 residues. Germline loops: CDR1 SEHNR, CDR2 FQNEAQ (reference sequence). This CDR3 reads CASSRDTIYF. The CDR3 bases are TGTGCCAGCAGTCGCGACACCATATATTTT.

The rearrangement joins TRBV5-4 to TRBJ1-1; D is unresolved. From germline, CDR1 is SGHNT and CDR2 YYREEE (reference sequence). The CDR3 length is 14 residues. V lost 1 base and J lost 1, with 8 bases in between. CDR3 nucleotide sequence: TGTGCCAGCAGCTTGTTCTCCTCGAACACTGAAGCTTTCTTT. Translated, it gives CASSLFSSNTEAFF. Looking up the rest from reference TRBV5-4 and TRBJ1-1 gives the full variable domain: ETGVTQSPTHLIKTRGQQVTLRCSSQSGHNTVSWYQQALGQGPQFIFQYYREEENGRGNFPPRFSGLQFPNYSSELNVNALELDDSALYLCASSLFSSNTEAFFGQGTRLTVV.

J is TRBJ1-3 and V is TRBV3-1 (or the pseudogene TRBV3-2), with D possibly matching TRBD1 (6 bases). Trimming took off 6 bases at V and 0 bases at J, with 24 bases between the two ends. This CDR3 contains 19 residues. The germline V gene has CDR1 LGHDT and CDR2 YNNKEL (reference sequence). CDR3 sequence: CASSHPVTGWPLSGNTIYF. CDR3 sequence (DNA): TGTGCCAGCAGTCACCCCGTTACAGGGTGGCCCCTCTCTGGAAACACCATATATTTT.

The chain carries TRBV16 and TRBJ2-7, with TRBD1 matching over 8 bases. Germline trimming cut 2 bases from V and 2 bases from J; bases unmatched to any gene: 14. The V gene's germline CDR1 is KGHSY and CDR2 FQNENV. The CDR3 covers 18 residues. CDR3 DNA: TGTGCCAGCAGCCAAACCGGGGGAAGACAGGGGAAGACCTACGAGCAGTACTTC. Protein product: CASSQTGGRQGKTYEQYF. Combining the CDR3 with reference TRBV16 and TRBJ2-7 gives the whole variable domain GEEVAQTPKHLVRGEGQKAKLYCAPIKGHSYVFWYQQVLKNEFKFLISFQNENVFDETGMPKERFSAKCLPNSPCSLEIQATKLEDSAVYFCASSQTGGRQGKTYEQYFGPGTRLTVT.

J is TRBJ1-4 and V is TRBV11-2; no definite D call. The CDR3 runs to 15 residues. V was shortened by 1 base and J by 8 bases, with 14 bases between the two germline ends. Germline V lookup: CDR1 SGHAT, CDR2 FQNNGV. This CDR3 reads CASSLGRGRPEKLFF. CDR3 nucleotides: TGTGCCAGCAGCTTAGGAAGAGGGCGGCCCGAAAAACTGTTTTTT.

This clone was recorded a few times. The J gene is TRBJ1-1, the V gene TRBV10-1, with TRBD1 matching over 10 bases. This CDR3 has 14 amino acids. Germline CDR1 is WNHNN and CDR2 is SYGVQD (reference sequence). After removal of 4 bases from V and 7 bases from J, the junction contained 6 bases not matched to a gene. The CDR3 sequence: CASSGSGQGGEAFF. The DNA for the CDR3 is TGCGCCAGCAGTGGCTCCGGACAGGGGGGTGAAGCTTTCTTT.

This clone was seen once. This rearrangement joins TRBV13 to TRBJ1-5, with D maybe TRBD1 (5 bases). The CDR3 sequence is 14 residues long. Germline values: CDR1 PRHDT, CDR2 FYEKMQ (reference sequence). The ends were cut back, 3 bases at V and 6 bases at J, with 12 bases in the middle. DNA for the CDR3: TGTGCCAGCAGCTTCCGGCAGGGAGGTCAGCCCCAGCATTTT. This gives the protein CASSFRQGGQPQHF.

The chain combines TRBV19 with TRBJ1-6; TRBD1 aligns across 7 bases. The CDR3 consists of 14 residues. Germline CDR1 LNHDA, CDR2 SQIVND (reference sequence). The ends lost 7 bases at V and 7 bases at J; junction bases unmatched: 7. This chain's CDR3 is CASKRDSPNSPLHF. CDR3 nucleotides: TGTGCCAGTAAACGGGACAGCCCAAATTCACCCCTCCACTTT.

V usage is TRBV2 and J usage is TRBJ1-1, with TRBD1 identical over 8 bases. The CDR3 covers 15 residues. Trimming at V came to 1 base and at J to 6 bases, leaving 7 bases not matched to a gene. The germline gives CDR1 SNHLY, CDR2 FYNNEI. The CDR3 region is CASSEDRGRFAEAFF. CDR3 nucleotide sequence: TGTGCCAGCAGTGAAGACAGGGGGAGGTTTGCTGAAGCTTTCTTT.

The chain uses TRBV10-3 and TRBJ2-1; 11 bases agree with TRBD2. Germline values: CDR1 ENHRY, CDR2 SYGVKD. V lost 2 bases, J lost 3 bases, and 3 bases stayed unmatched. The CDR3 is 16 residues long. This CDR3 reads CAISEQGLADYNEQFF. CDR3 nucleotide sequence: TGTGCCATCAGTGAGCAGGGACTAGCGGACTACAATGAGCAGTTCTTC.

The V and J genes are TRBV7-3 and TRBJ2-7; the D is unclear. Germline-derived CDR1 and CDR2 are SGHTA and FQGTGA. The CDR3 spans 13 residues. The germline V and J ends were trimmed by 4 bases and 6 bases, with 13 bases remaining between them. Here the CDR3 reads CASSSTRSTEQYF. In DNA form, the CDR3 reads TGTGCCAGCAGCTCCACCCGTAGCACCGAGCAGTACTTC.

This clone was observed a single time. The genes are TRBV3-1 (or the pseudogene TRBV3-2) and TRBJ2-5; 9 nucleotides agree with TRBD2. Germline V gives CDR1 LGHDT, CDR2 YNNKEL (reference sequence). This CDR3 contains 14 residues. Trimming cost V 5 bases and J 5 bases; bases outside gene matches: 6. Written as DNA, the CDR3 is TGTGCCAGCAGCGTATTAGCGGGGGTTGAGACCCAGTACTTC. It encodes CASSVLAGVETQYF.

This clone was seen only once. This chain connects TRBV18 to TRBJ1-2, with unresolved D. V shed 0 bases and J shed 7 bases, with 9 bases lying between them. The germline V gene has CDR1 KGHSH and CDR2 LQKENI. The CDR3 covers 13 residues. The CDR3 coding sequence is TGTGCCAGCTCACCACCAGGGAGCGTTGGCTACACCTTC. It translates to CASSPPGSVGYTF.

The J gene is TRBJ2-3, the V gene TRBV6-1, with D uncertain. Germline CDR1 reads MNHNS; CDR2 reads SASEGT. This CDR3 has 15 residues. V was cut by 2 bases and J by 6 bases, with 15 bases left in between. CDR3 DNA sequence: TGTGCCAGCAGTGAACAGGAACCAGAAAGGGATACGCAGTATTTT. Translation gives CASSEQEPERDTQYF.

This chain connects TRBV6-1 to TRBJ1-3; D possibly corresponds to TRBD1 (5 bases). Germline V CDR1 and CDR2: MNHNS, SASEGT. V was trimmed by 0 bases and J by 3 bases, leaving 9 bases between them. The CDR3 length is 15 residues. The DNA of the CDR3 is TGTGCCAGCAGTGAAGCGGGGCAGATTGGAAACACCATATATTTT. As protein: CASSEAGQIGNTIYF.

CDR3 bases: TGTGCCACCAGTGATTCAGCGGGGTCCTTAGATACGCAGTATTTT. Protein product: CATSDSAGSLDTQYF. This chain joins TRBV24-1 and TRBJ2-3; 7 bases line up with TRBD2. The CDR3 has 15 amino acids. Germline CDR1 KGHDR, CDR2 SFDVKD. Unmatched junction bases numbered 6, after V lost 2 bases and J lost 5 bases.

This clone was detected only a few times. The rearrangement links TRBV10-3 to TRBJ2-7; perhaps TRBD2 as D (6 bases). This CDR3 is 13 amino acids long. The V and J ends lost 6 bases and 2 bases respectively, with 11 bases between them. Germline-derived CDR1 and CDR2 are ENHRY and SYGVKD. The CDR3: CAISSLATYEQYF. The DNA of the CDR3 is TGTGCCATCAGCAGTCTAGCGACCTACGAGCAGTACTTC.